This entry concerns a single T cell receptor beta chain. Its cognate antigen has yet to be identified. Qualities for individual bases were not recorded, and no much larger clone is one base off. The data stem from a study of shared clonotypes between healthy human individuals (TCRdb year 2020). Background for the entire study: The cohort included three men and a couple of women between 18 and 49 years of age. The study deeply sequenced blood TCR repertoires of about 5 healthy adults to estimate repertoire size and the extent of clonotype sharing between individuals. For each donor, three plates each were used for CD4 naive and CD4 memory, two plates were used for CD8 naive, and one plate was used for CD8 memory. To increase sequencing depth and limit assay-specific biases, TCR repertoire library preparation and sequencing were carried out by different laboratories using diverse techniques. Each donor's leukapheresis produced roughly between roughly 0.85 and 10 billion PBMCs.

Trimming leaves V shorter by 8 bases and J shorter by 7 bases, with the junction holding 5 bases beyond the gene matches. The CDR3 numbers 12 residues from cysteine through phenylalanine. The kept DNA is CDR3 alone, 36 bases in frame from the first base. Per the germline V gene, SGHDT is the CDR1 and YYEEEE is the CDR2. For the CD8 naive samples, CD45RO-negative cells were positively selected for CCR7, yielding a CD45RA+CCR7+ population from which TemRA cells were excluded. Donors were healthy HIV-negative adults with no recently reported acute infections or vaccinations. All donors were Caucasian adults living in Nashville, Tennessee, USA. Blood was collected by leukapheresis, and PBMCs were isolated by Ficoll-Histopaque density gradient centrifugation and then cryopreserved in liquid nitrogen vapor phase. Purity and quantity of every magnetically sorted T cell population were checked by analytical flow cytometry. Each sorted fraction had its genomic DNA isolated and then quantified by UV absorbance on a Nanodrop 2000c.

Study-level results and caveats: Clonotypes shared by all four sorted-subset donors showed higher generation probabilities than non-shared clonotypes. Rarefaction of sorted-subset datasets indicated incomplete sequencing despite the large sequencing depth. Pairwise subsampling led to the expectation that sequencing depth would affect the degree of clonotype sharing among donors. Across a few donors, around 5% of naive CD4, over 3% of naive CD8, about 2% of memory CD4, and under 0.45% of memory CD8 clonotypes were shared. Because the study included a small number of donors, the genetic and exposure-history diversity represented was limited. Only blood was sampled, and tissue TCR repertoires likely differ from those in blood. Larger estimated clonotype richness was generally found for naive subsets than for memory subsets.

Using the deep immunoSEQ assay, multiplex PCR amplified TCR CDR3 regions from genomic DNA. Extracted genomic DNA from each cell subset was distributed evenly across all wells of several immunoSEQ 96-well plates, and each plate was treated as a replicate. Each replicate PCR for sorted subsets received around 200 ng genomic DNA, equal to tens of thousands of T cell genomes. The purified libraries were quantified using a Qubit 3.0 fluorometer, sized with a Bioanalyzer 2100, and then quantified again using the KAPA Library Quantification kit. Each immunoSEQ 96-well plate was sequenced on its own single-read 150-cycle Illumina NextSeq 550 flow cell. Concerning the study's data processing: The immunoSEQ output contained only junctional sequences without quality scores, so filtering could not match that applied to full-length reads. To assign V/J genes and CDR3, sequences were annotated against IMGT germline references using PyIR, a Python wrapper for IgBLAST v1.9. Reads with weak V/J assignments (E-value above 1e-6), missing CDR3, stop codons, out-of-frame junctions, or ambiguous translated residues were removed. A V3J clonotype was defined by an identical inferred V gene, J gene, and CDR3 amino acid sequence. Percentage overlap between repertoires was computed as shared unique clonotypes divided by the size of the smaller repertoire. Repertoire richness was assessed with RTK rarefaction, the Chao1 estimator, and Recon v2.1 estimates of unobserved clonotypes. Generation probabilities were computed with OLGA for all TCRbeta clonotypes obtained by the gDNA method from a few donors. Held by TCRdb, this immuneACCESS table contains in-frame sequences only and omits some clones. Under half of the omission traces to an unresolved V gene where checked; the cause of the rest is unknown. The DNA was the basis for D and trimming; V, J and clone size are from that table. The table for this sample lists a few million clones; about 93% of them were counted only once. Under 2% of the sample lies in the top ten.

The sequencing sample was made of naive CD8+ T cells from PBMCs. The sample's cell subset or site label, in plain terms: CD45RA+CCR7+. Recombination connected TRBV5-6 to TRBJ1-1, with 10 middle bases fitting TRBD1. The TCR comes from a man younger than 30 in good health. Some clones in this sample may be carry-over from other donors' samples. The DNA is TGTGCCAGTGGACAGGGGGGCGTTGAAGCTTTCTTT. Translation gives CASGQGGVEAFF.